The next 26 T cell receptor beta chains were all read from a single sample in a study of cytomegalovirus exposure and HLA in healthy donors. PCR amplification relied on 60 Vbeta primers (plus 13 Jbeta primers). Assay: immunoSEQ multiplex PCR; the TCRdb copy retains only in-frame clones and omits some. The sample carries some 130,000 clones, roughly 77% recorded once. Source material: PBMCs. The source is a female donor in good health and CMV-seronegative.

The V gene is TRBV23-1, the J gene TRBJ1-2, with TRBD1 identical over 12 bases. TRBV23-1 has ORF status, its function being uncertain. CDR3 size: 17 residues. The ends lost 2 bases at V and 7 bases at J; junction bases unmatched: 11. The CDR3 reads CASSQAGTGGIGAGYTF. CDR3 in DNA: TGCGCCAGCAGTCAAGCCGGGACAGGGGGCATCGGCGCTGGCTACACCTTC.

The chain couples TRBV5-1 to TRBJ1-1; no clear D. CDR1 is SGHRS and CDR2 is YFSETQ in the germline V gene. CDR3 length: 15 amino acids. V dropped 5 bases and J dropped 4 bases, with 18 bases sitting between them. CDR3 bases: TGCGCCAGCAGTCCAAGTAACGGACTGGCCACTGAAGCTTTCTTT. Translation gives CASSPSNGLATEAFF.

CDR3 region: CASSSSRWGGLRNYGYTF. CDR3 in DNA: TGTGCCAGCAGCTCCTCTAGGTGGGGGGGTTTAAGGAACTATGGCTACACCTTC. This chain connects TRBV7-2 to TRBJ1-2, with D maybe TRBD1 (5 bases). This CDR3 spans 18 amino acids. V gave up 4 bases and J gave up 2 bases, with 23 bases separating them. Germline values: CDR1 SGHTA, CDR2 FQGNSA. The whole variable domain, filled in from reference TRBV7-2 and TRBJ1-2, reads GAGVSQSPSNKVTEKGKDVELRCDPISGHTALYWYRQSLGQGLEFLIYFQGNSAPDKSGLPSDRFSAERTGGSVSTLTIQRTQQEDSAVYLCASSSSRWGGLRNYGYTFGSGTRLTVV.

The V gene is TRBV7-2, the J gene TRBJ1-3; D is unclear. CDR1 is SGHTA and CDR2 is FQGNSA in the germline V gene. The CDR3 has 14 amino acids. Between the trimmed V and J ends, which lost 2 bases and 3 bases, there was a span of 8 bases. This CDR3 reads CASSLLPFGNTIYF. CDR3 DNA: TGTGCCAGCAGCTTACTTCCGTTTGGAAACACCATATATTTT. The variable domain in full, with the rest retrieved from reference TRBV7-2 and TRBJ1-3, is GAGVSQSPSNKVTEKGKDVELRCDPISGHTALYWYRQSLGQGLEFLIYFQGNSAPDKSGLPSDRFSAERTGGSVSTLTIQRTQQEDSAVYLCASSLLPFGNTIYFGEGSWLTVV.

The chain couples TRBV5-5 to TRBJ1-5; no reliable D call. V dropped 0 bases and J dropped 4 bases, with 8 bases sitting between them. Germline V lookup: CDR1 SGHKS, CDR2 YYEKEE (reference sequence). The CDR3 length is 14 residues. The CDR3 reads CASSLDSLNQPQHF. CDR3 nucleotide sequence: TGTGCCAGCAGCTTGGACAGCCTGAATCAGCCCCAGCATTTT.

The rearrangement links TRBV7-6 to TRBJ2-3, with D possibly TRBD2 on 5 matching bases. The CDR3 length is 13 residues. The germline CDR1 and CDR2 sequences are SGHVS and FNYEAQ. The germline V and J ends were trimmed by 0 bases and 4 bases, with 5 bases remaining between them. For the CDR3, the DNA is TGTGCCAGCAGCTTAGCGAGGGCAGATACGCAGTATTTT. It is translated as CASSLARADTQYF.

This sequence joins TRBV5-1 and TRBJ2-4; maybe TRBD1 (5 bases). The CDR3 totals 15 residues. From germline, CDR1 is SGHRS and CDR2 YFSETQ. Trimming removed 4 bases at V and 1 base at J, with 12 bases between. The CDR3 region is CASSQTATAKNIQYF. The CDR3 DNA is TGCGCCAGCAGCCAGACAGCCACTGCCAAAAACATTCAGTACTTC.

Here the CDR3 DNA reads TGTGCCAGCAGCCCGACAGGGGCACCCACTGAAGCTTTCTTT. Encoded protein: CASSPTGAPTEAFF. The J gene is TRBJ1-1, the V gene TRBV7-9; 8 positions match TRBD1. The junction had 6 bases not matched to a gene; V was cut back by 5 bases and J by 4 bases. The CDR3 has 14 amino acids. CDR1 SEHNR and CDR2 FQNEAQ come from the germline V gene (reference sequence).

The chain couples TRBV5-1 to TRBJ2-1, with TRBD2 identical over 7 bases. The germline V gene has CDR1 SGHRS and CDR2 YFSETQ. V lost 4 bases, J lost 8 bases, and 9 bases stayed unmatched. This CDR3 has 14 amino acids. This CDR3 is CASSPGAGLDEQFF. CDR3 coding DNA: TGCGCCAGCAGCCCAGGAGCGGGGCTGGATGAGCAGTTCTTC.

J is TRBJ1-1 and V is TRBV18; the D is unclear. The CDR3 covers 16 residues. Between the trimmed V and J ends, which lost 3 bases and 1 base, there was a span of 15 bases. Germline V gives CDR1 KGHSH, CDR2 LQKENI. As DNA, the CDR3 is TGTGCCAGCTCACCCTGGAATAGCGGGCCGAACACTGAAGCTTTCTTT. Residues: CASSPWNSGPNTEAFF.

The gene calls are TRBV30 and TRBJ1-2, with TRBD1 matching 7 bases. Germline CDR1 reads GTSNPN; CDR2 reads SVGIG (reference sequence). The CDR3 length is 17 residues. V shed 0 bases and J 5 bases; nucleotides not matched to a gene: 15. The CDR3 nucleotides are TGTGCCTGGAGTGTACGACAGGGAGGCCGATATCCGTATGGCTACACCTTC. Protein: CAWSVRQGGRYPYGYTF.

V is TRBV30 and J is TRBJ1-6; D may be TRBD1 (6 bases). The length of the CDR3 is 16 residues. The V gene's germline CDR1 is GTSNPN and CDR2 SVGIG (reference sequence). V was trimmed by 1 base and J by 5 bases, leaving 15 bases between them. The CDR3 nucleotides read TGTGCCTGGAGTGGGGGGTCAGGGGTTAATAATTCACCCCTCCACTTT. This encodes CAWSGGSGVNNSPLHF.

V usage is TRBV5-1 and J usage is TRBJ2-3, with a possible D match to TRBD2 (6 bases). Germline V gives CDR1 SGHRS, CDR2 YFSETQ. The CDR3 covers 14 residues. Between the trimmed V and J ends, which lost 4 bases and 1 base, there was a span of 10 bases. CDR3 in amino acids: CASSGGTRTDTQYF. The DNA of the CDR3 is TGCGCCAGCAGCGGGGGGACGCGCACAGATACGCAGTATTTT.

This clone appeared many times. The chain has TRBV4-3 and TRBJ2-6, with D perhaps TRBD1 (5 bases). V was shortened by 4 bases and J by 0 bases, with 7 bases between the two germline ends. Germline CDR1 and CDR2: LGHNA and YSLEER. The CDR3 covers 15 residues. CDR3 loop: CASSRQSSGANVLTF. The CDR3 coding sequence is TGCGCCAGCAGCCGACAGAGCTCTGGGGCCAACGTCCTGACTTTC.

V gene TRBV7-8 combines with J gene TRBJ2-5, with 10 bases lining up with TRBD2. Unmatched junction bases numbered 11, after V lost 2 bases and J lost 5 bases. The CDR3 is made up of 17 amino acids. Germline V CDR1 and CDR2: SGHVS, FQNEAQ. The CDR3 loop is CASSLLGGTSVVETQYF. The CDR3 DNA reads TGTGCCAGCAGCTTACTCGGCGGGACTAGCGTGGTCGAGACCCAGTACTTC.

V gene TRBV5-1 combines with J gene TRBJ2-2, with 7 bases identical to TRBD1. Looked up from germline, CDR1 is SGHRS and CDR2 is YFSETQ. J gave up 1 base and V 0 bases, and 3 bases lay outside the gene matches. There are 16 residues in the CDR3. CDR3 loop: CASSLERTGNTGELFF. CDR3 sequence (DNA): TGCGCCAGCAGCTTGGAAAGGACAGGGAACACCGGGGAGCTGTTTTTT.

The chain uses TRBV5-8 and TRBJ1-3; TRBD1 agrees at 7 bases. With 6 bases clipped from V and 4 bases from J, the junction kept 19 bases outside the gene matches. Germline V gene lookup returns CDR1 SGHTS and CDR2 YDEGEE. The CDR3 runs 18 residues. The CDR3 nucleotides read TGTGCCAGCATCAACCTCGGGACAGCCGGGGGAAGGGGAAACACCATATATTTT. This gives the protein CASINLGTAGGRGNTIYF.

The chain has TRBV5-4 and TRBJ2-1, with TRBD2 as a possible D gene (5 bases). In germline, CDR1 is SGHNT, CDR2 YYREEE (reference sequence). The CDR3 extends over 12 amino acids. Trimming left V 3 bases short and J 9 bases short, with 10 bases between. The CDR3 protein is CASSWGGGEQFF. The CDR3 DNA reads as TGTGCCAGCAGCTGGGGTGGAGGTGAGCAGTTCTTC.

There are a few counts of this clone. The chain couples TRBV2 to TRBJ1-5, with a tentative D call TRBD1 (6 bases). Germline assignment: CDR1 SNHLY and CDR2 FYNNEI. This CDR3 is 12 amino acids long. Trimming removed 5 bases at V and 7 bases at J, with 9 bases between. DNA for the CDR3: TGTGCCAGCAGTATAGACAGGCAGCCCCAGCATTTT. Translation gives CASSIDRQPQHF.

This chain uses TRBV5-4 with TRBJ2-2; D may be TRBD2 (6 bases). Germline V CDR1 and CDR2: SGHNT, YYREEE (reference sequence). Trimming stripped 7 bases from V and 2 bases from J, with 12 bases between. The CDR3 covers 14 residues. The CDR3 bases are TGTGCCAGCGGCGGGACGTTCAACACCGGGGAGCTGTTTTTT. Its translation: CASGGTFNTGELFF.

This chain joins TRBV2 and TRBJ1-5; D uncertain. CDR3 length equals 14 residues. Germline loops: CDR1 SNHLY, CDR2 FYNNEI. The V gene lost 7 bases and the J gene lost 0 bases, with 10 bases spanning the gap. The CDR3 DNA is TGTGCCAGCACGACATTTTATAGCAATCAGCCCCAGCATTTT. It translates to CASTTFYSNQPQHF.

The CDR3 is CASSFTGDGGNTIYF. DNA for the CDR3: TGTGCCAGCAGCTTCACAGGGGATGGAGGAAACACCATATATTTT. The genes are TRBV7-9 and TRBJ1-3, with 7 bases matching TRBD1. V lost 3 bases, J lost 4 bases, and 6 bases stayed unmatched. The CDR3 spans 15 residues. In germline, CDR1 is SEHNR, CDR2 FQNEAQ (reference sequence).

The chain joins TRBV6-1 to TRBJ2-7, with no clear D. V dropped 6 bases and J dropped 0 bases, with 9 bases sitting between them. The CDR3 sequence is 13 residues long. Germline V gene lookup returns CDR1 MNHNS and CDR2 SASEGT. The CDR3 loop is CASRAVYSYEQYF. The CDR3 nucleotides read TGTGCCAGCAGGGCAGTTTACTCCTACGAGCAGTACTTC.

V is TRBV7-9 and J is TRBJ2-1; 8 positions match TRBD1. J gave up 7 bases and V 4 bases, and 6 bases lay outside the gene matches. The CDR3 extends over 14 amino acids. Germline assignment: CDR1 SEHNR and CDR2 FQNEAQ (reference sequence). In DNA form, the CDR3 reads TGTGCCAGCAGCTCGGACAGGGATGGTAATGAGCAGTTCTTC. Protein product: CASSSDRDGNEQFF.

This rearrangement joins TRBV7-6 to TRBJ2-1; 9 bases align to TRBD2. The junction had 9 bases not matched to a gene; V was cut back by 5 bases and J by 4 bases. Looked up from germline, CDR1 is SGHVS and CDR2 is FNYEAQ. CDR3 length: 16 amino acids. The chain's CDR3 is CASSPRPSGAYNEQFF. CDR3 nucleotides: TGTGCCAGCAGCCCCCGCCCTAGCGGGGCTTACAATGAGCAGTTCTTC.

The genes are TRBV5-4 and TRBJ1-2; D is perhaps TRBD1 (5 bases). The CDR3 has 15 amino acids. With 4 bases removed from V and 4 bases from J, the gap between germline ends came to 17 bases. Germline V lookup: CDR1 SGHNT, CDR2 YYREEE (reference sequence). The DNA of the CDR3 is TGTGCCAGCAGCGAAAAACGGCAGGGTATCTATGGCTACACCTTC. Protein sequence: CASSEKRQGIYGYTF. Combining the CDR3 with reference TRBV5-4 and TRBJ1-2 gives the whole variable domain ETGVTQSPTHLIKTRGQQVTLRCSSQSGHNTVSWYQQALGQGPQFIFQYYREEENGRGNFPPRFSGLQFPNYSSELNVNALELDDSALYLCASSEKRQGIYGYTFGSGTRLTVV.